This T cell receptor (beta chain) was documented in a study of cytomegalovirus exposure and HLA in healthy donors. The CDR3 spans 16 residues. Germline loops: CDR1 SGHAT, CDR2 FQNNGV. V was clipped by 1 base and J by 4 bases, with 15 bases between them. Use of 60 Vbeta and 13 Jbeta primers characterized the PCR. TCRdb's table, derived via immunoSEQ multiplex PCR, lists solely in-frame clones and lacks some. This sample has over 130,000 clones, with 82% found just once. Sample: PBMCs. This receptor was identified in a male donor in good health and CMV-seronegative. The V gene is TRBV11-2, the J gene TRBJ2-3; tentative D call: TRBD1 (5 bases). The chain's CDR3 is CASSLVWGSKADTQYF. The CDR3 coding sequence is TGTGCCAGCAGCTTAGTATGGGGCTCCAAGGCAGATACGCAGTATTTT.